The rows below give T cell receptor beta chains drawn from one sample of a study of blood T cell repertoires in COVID-19. Method: immunoSEQ multiplex PCR; TCRdb's copy keeps in-frame clones and lacks some. The table shows more than 200,000 clones, with less than 85% occurring only once. The material sequenced was peripheral blood. The receptor set was obtained from a woman aged 70-85 years with active or convalescent COVID-19. CDR3s include the opening cysteine and the closing phenylalanine or tryptophan. D genes are given only for firm matches. Clone size is not always given. Where it is, it says once, few, many or a class for expanded clones.

cdr3_length clone_size j_call d_call v_call cdr3_aa cdr3_nt
16 . TRBJ2-7 TRBD1 TRBV5-1 CASSSRQGPGFYEQYF TGCGCCAGCAGCTCAAGACAGGGCCCAGGCTTCTACGAGCAGTACTTC
18 . TRBJ1-2 TRBD1 TRBV3-1/TRBV3-2 CASSQVGQGIRANYGYTF TGTGCCAGCAGCCAAGTAGGACAGGGAATAAGGGCTAACTATGGCTACACCTTC
13 . TRBJ1-5 TRBD1 TRBV10-3 CATGQGGNQPQHF TGTGCCACCGGACAGGGAGGCAATCAGCCCCAGCATTTT
12 many TRBJ1-2 . TRBV7-9 CASSLEGGGYTF TGTGCCAGCAGCTTAGAAGGCGGCGGCTACACCTTC
13 . TRBJ2-2 . TRBV9 CASRAGNTGELFF TGTGCCAGCAGAGCGGGGAACACCGGGGAGCTGTTTTTT
15 . TRBJ2-7 TRBD1 TRBV6-5 CASSYSGQGVGEQYF TGTGCCAGCAGTTACTCGGGACAGGGGGTTGGAGAGCAGTACTTC
14 . TRBJ1-2 . TRBV9 CASSVEQGGYGYTF TGTGCCAGCAGCGTAGAACAGGGCGGCTATGGCTACACCTTC
15 . TRBJ2-6 TRBD1 TRBV27 CASWTGGGGANVLTF TGTGCCAGCTGGACAGGGGGCGGTGGGGCCAACGTCCTGACTTTC
15 . TRBJ2-5 . TRBV5-1 CASTVKGLSTETQYF TGCGCCAGCACCGTGAAAGGACTATCCACCGAGACCCAGTACTTC
18 once TRBJ1-1 . TRBV19 CASHLLSQGGGKNTEAFF TGTGCCAGCCACCTTTTGTCCCAAGGGGGGGGGAAGAACACTGAAGCTTTCTTT
12 . TRBJ2-7 . TRBV21-1 CASIDSPYEQYF TGTGCCAGCATCGACAGTCCCTACGAGCAGTACTTC
13 . TRBJ1-5 TRBD1 TRBV28 CASSLRQDRTQHF TGTGCCAGCAGTTTAAGGCAGGACAGGACCCAGCATTTT
13 few TRBJ1-6 . TRBV6-5 CASSRTANSPLHF TGTGCCAGCAGCCGGACAGCAAATTCACCCCTCCACTTT
13 . TRBJ2-7 . TRBV10-2 CASSEGQLMLTYF TGCGCCAGCAGTGAAGGACAGTTGATGTTGACGTACTTC
15 . TRBJ1-5 . TRBV6-1 CASSDLANSNQPQHF TGTGCCAGCAGTGATTTAGCTAATAGCAATCAGCCCCAGCATTTT
16 . TRBJ1-6 . TRBV5-1 CASSLGLNDYNSPLHF TGCGCCAGCAGCTTGGGACTCAATGATTATAATTCACCCCTCCACTTT
16 . TRBJ2-7 TRBD2 TRBV28 CASVGTSGSRAYEQYF TGTGCCAGCGTGGGGACTAGCGGGAGTAGGGCCTACGAGCAGTACTTC
15 once TRBJ1-4 . TRBV10-3 CAISASGGAGEKLFF TGTGCCATCAGCGCCTCGGGGGGGGCGGGTGAAAAACTGTTTTTT
16 . TRBJ2-1 . TRBV18 CASSPPARASYNEQFF TGTGCCAGCTCACCACCGGCCAGGGCCTCCTACAATGAGCAGTTCTTC
16 . TRBJ1-3 . TRBV9 CASSPVPRGPGNTIYF TGTGCCAGCAGCCCCGTGCCGCGGGGGCCTGGAAACACCATATATTTT
15 . TRBJ1-2 TRBD1 TRBV27 CASSQWTGGAYGYTF TGTGCCAGCAGTCAATGGACAGGGGGCGCTTATGGCTACACCTTC
14 once TRBJ1-1 TRBD1 TRBV5-4 CAIKREGANTEAFF TGTGCCATCAAACGGGAGGGGGCCAACACTGAAGCTTTCTTT
15 once TRBJ2-7 . TRBV6-5 CASSRSVGTFYEQYF TGTGCCAGCAGTCGGAGTGTAGGGACTTTTTACGAGCAGTACTTC
12 . TRBJ1-2 . TRBV5-1 CASRAGEYGYTF TGCGCCAGCAGGGCCGGGGAGTATGGCTACACCTTC
13 . TRBJ2-7 TRBD1 TRBV5-1 CASSQTGGYEQYF TGCGCCAGCAGCCAGACAGGGGGTTACGAGCAGTACTTC
14 . TRBJ2-1 TRBD2 TRBV6-2/TRBV6-3 CASSGGGAYNEQFF TGTGCCAGCAGTGGGGGAGGGGCCTACAATGAGCAGTTCTTC
16 once TRBJ2-1 . TRBV15 CATGWERSSSYNEQFF TGTGCCACCGGGTGGGAGCGGTCCAGCTCCTACAATGAGCAGTTCTTC
13 . TRBJ2-3 . TRBV7-2 CASRPYGPLTQYF TGTGCCAGCAGACCCTATGGGCCCCTTACGCAGTATTTT
12 . TRBJ2-7 . TRBV29-1 CSVDREGDEQYF TGCAGCGTTGACAGGGAAGGGGACGAGCAGTACTTC
14 . TRBJ2-1 . TRBV2 CASSDGGGLNEQFF TGTGCCAGCAGTGACGGCGGAGGGCTCAATGAGCAGTTCTTC
15 many TRBJ2-2 TRBD2 TRBV5-1 CASSILAGGTGELFF TGCGCCAGCAGCATACTAGCGGGCGGCACCGGGGAGCTGTTTTTT
15 . TRBJ2-7 TRBD2 TRBV27 CASSLTQRGGYEQYF TGTGCCAGCAGTCTCACCCAGCGGGGGGGCTACGAGCAGTACTTC
15 . TRBJ1-5 TRBD1 TRBV10-2 CASAPGQGVTGPQHF TGCGCCAGCGCCCCGGGACAGGGAGTGACGGGGCCCCAGCATTTT
14 . TRBJ2-7 TRBD2 TRBV15 CATRRLAEDYEQYF TGTGCCACCAGAAGACTAGCGGAGGATTACGAGCAGTACTTC
15 . TRBJ1-2 . TRBV18 CASSPGGGTNYGYTF TGTGCCAGCTCACCAGGTGGGGGGACGAACTATGGCTACACCTTC
17 . TRBJ1-2 TRBD1 TRBV5-4 CASSLGGTGDFGYGYTF TGTGCCAGCAGCTTGGGAGGAACAGGGGATTTCGGCTATGGCTACACCTTC
15 . TRBJ2-5 TRBD2 TRBV4-2 CASSQELAGRETQYF TGTGCCAGCAGCCAGGAACTAGCGGGAAGAGAGACCCAGTACTTC
15 . TRBJ1-2 . TRBV4-1 CASSRPRQAYNGYTF TGCGCCAGCAGCCGACCTCGACAGGCCTATAATGGCTACACCTTC
12 . TRBJ1-2 . TRBV5-1 CASSLGQYGYTF TGCGCCAGCAGCTTGGGTCAATATGGCTACACCTTC
15 . TRBJ2-1 TRBD2 TRBV3-1/TRBV3-2 CASSKGLAAYNEQFF TGTGCCAGCAGCAAAGGACTAGCGGCATACAATGAGCAGTTCTTC
16 . TRBJ2-1 TRBD2 TRBV5-1 CASSLVSSGTYNEQFF TGCGCCAGCAGCTTGGTTTCTAGCGGGACCTACAATGAGCAGTTCTTC
14 . TRBJ1-5 . TRBV28 CASKTPGANQPQHF TGTGCCAGCAAAACCCCAGGGGCGAATCAGCCCCAGCATTTT